This entry lists 11 T cell receptor beta chains sequenced from one sample in a study of cytomegalovirus exposure and HLA in healthy donors (dated by TCRdb to the late 2010s). The receptor library was made with the immunoSEQ multiplex PCR assay. For the multiplex PCR, a mixture combining 60 forward primers for TCR Vbeta segments and 13 reverse primers for TCR Jbeta segments was used. Not all clones reach the TCRdb copy of this immuneACCESS table, which keeps in-frame sequences only. Checked studies attribute under half of the gap to unresolved V genes and leave the rest unexplained. Across this sample there are about 130,000 clones, with roughly 70% seen only once. Together, the top ten hold 3.1% of the sample. Sequencing used PBMCs. The source of these receptors is a man in his forties in good health and CMV-seronegative.

The V and J genes are TRBV29-1 and TRBJ2-7; 8 nucleotides align to TRBD2. Germline V gene lookup returns CDR1 SQVTM and CDR2 ANQGSEA. The CDR3 length is 14 residues. J gave up 2 bases and V 4 bases, and 7 bases lay outside the gene matches. CDR3 nucleotides: TGCAGCGTTGGCAAGCGGGAGTCCCCCTACGAGCAGTACTTC. This sequence encodes CSVGKRESPYEQYF.

V and J are TRBV29-1 and TRBJ2-1; TRBD2 matches 9 bases. The V segment lost 4 bases and the J segment 7 bases; nucleotides outside the gene matches: 8. The germline V gene encodes CDR1 SQVTM and CDR2 ANQGSEA. The CDR3 is made up of 14 amino acids. The CDR3 DNA is TGCAGCGTTGGTCTACTAGCGGGCCCTAATGAGCAGTTCTTC. Protein product: CSVGLLAGPNEQFF.

This clone appeared once. CDR3 in amino acids: CASSQDSLAYQETQYF. CDR3 sequence (DNA): TGTGCCAGCAGCCAAGATTCCCTAGCGTACCAAGAGACCCAGTACTTC. The gene calls are TRBV14 and TRBJ2-5; TRBD2 might be the D (6 bases). Germline assignment: CDR1 SGHDN and CDR2 FVKESK. V lost 0 bases and J lost 0, with 11 bases in between. The CDR3 spans 16 residues.

The CDR3: CASSYSAGYEQYF. As DNA, the CDR3 is TGTGCCAGCAGTTACTCGGCAGGCTACGAGCAGTACTTC. The chain joins TRBV6-5 to TRBJ2-7; no firm D call. CDR1 and CDR2 (germline): MNHEY, SVGAGI. Trimming took off 0 bases at V and 3 bases at J, with 6 bases between the two ends. This CDR3 contains 13 residues.

J is TRBJ1-5 and V is TRBV6-5; 7 bases fit TRBD1. V lost 0 bases and J lost 7; bases outside the gene matches: 9. The CDR3 has 16 amino acids. Germline CDR1 is MNHEY and CDR2 is SVGAGI. The CDR3 coding sequence is TGTGCCAGCAGTTACTCGTTTCCAGGGGGTGGCCAGCCCCAGCATTTT. Its translation: CASSYSFPGGGQPQHF.

This clone was detected only once. The chain joins TRBV30 to TRBJ2-3; TRBD2 matches at 7 bases. Germline V gene sequence: CDR1 GTSNPN, CDR2 SVGIG (reference sequence). The J segment lost 6 bases and the V segment lost 5 bases, leaving 8 bases of the junction unmatched. There are 13 residues in the CDR3. The CDR3 sequence: CAWGEGSGDTQYF. The CDR3 nucleotides read TGTGCCTGGGGGGAGGGATCCGGGGATACGCAGTATTTT.

This rearrangement joins TRBV4-2 to TRBJ2-5, with 13 bases aligning to TRBD2. The CDR3 loop spans 17 amino acids. Germline CDR1 and CDR2: LGHNA and YNFKEQ. Losses at the gene ends were 1 base for V and 4 bases for J; bases not matched to a gene: 6. CDR3 residues: CASSQGGLAGEGETQYF. CDR3 nucleotide sequence: TGTGCCAGCAGCCAAGGTGGACTAGCGGGAGAGGGAGAGACCCAGTACTTC.

This chain links TRBV2 with TRBJ1-2; D not resolved. V was shortened by 2 bases and J by 8 bases, with 15 bases between the two germline ends. The germline CDR1 and CDR2 sequences are SNHLY and FYNNEI. The CDR3 is 14 residues long. CDR3 sequence: CASSEWRSSDGYTF. CDR3 DNA: TGTGCCAGCAGTGAATGGCGATCTAGTGACGGCTACACCTTC.

The chain links TRBV25-1 to TRBJ2-1; a weak D match, TRBD2 (7 bases). Per the germline V gene, CDR1 is MGHDK and CDR2 is SYGVNS. This CDR3 region has 16 residues. V was trimmed by 2 bases and J by 8 bases, leaving 19 bases between them. In DNA, the CDR3 is TGTGCCAGCAGTGAAATTCGGTCTTGGGGGGGCGATGAGCAGTTCTTC. Encoded protein: CASSEIRSWGGDEQFF.

The chain carries TRBV5-1 and TRBJ1-5, with D possibly matching TRBD1 (5 bases). The CDR3 sequence is 13 residues long. Trimming removed 4 bases from V and 11 bases from J, with 16 bases in between. Germline V gene data show CDR1 as SGHRS and CDR2 as YFSETQ. CDR3 in amino acids: CASSPDPEGSQHF. CDR3 DNA: TGCGCCAGCAGCCCAGACCCGGAGGGGTCCCAGCATTTT.

This clone was detected once. J is TRBJ2-2 and V is TRBV5-1, with 11 bases fitting TRBD1. CDR3 length: 17 residues. Germline V gene data show CDR1 as SGHRS and CDR2 as YFSETQ. V was clipped by 3 bases and J by 5 bases; unmatched bases: 9. DNA of the CDR3: TGCGCCAGCAGCTGGACGGGACAGGGGGGGCGGACCGGGGAGCTGTTTTTT. Translating gives CASSWTGQGGRTGELFF.